The rows below give T cell receptor beta chains drawn from one sample of a study of cytomegalovirus exposure and HLA in healthy donors. The method was immunoSEQ multiplex PCR; TCRdb's version includes in-frame clones alone and lacks a portion of them. The profile shows about 150,000 clones, around 84% of them singletons. Source material: PBMCs. The receptor source for this set is a human donor in good health. CDR3s include the opening cysteine and the closing phenylalanine or tryptophan. D genes are given only for firm matches. Rows give clone size only sometimes, using once, few, many, or a class for an expanded clone.

.,TRBJ1-2,TRBV12-2,.,CASRLVRGGYTF,TGTGCAAGTCGCTTAGTGCGGGGTGGCTACACCTTC
.,TRBJ2-7,TRBV11-2,.,CASRSLRGGPSYEQYF,TGTGCCAGCAGGTCCCTGAGGGGGGGGCCCTCCTACGAGCAGTACTTC
.,TRBJ1-2,TRBV9,.,CASSSRRDFYGYTF,TGTGCCAGCAGCTCGCGGCGGGACTTCTATGGCTACACCTTC
.,TRBJ2-7,TRBV29-1,.,CSVTTGYYEQYF,TGCAGCGTTACAACAGGGTACTACGAGCAGTACTTC
TRBD2,TRBJ2-1,TRBV27,.,CASSLSSGGIYNEQFF,TGTGCCAGCAGTTTATCGTCGGGGGGGATTTACAATGAGCAGTTCTTC
TRBD1,TRBJ2-5,TRBV7-8,.,CASSRGTGEETQYF,TGTGCCAGCAGCCGTGGGACAGGCGAAGAGACCCAGTACTTC
.,TRBJ2-5,TRBV25-1,.,CASSGFRGDAETQYF,TGTGCCAGCAGTGGTTTCAGGGGAGATGCGGAGACCCAGTACTTC
.,TRBJ1-2,TRBV5-1,.,CASSGGPDRQDGTF,TGCGCCAGCAGCGGCGGCCCTGATAGACAGGACGGTACCTTC
TRBD1,TRBJ1-2,TRBV19,.,CASTRTGENSHGYTF,TGTGCCAGTACCAGGACAGGGGAAAATTCTCATGGCTACACCTTC
.,TRBJ1-3,TRBV7-2,.,CASSIAPSGNTIYF,TGTGCCAGCAGCATCGCGCCGTCTGGAAACACCATATATTTT
.,TRBJ1-1,TRBV5-4,.,CASSLGNRPMNTEAFF,TGTGCCAGCAGCTTGGGCAACAGGCCTATGAACACTGAAGCTTTCTTT
.,TRBJ1-1,TRBV5-1,.,CASSLAGRSEAFF,TGCGCCAGCAGCTTGGCAGGGAGGTCTGAAGCTTTCTTT
.,TRBJ1-5,TRBV30,.,CAWSGQFHQPQHF,TGTGCCTGGAGTGGACAATTCCACCAGCCCCAGCATTTT
TRBD1,TRBJ1-4,TRBV7-4,.,CASSLDRPEDRAPDEKLFF,TGTGCCAGCAGCTTAGATCGGCCGGAGGACAGGGCTCCGGATGAAAAACTGTTTTTT
TRBD2,TRBJ2-3,TRBV5-1,.,CASSIPGTSGGTSTDTQYF,TGCGCCAGCAGCATCCCGGGGACTAGCGGGGGGACTAGCACAGATACGCAGTATTTT
TRBD2,TRBJ2-1,TRBV6-1,.,CASTIIAGGEQFF,TGTGCCAGTACGATAATAGCGGGAGGTGAGCAGTTCTTC
.,TRBJ1-4,TRBV29-1,.,CSVGTDNEKLFF,TGCAGCGTTGGGACAGATAATGAAAAACTGTTTTTT
.,TRBJ1-5,TRBV11-2,few,CASSLGPRDNQPQHF,TGTGCCAGCAGCTTAGGTCCTCGGGACAATCAGCCCCAGCATTTT
.,TRBJ1-3,TRBV28,.,CASSGTVGGNTIYF,TGTGCCAGCAGTGGTACAGTTGGGGGAAACACCATATATTTT
.,TRBJ1-2,TRBV6-6,.,CASSPGGYTF,TGTGCCAGCAGTCCCGGTGGCTACACCTTC
TRBD2,TRBJ2-7,TRBV29-1,.,CSVQGRSGINEQYF,TGCAGCGTCCAGGGCAGGAGCGGGATTAACGAGCAGTACTTC
TRBD2,TRBJ2-7,TRBV27,.,CASSLNPGTSGYEQYF,TGTGCCAGCAGTCTTAATCCCGGGACTAGCGGCTACGAGCAGTACTTC
.,TRBJ1-5,TRBV6-1,.,CASRSGSDSQPQHF,TGTGCCAGCAGATCGGGATCGGACAGCCAGCCCCAGCATTTT
.,TRBJ1-1,TRBV19,.,CASSIAWAEGNTEAFF,TGTGCCAGTAGTATAGCTTGGGCAGAGGGAAACACTGAAGCTTTCTTT
TRBD2,TRBJ2-1,TRBV29-1,.,CSVERGLGNEQFF,TGCAGCGTTGAAAGGGGACTAGGCAATGAGCAGTTCTTC
.,TRBJ1-6,TRBV25-1,few,CASSRDSPLHF,TGTGCCAGCAGCCGAGATTCACCCCTCCACTTT
.,TRBJ2-2,TRBV2,.,CASRVGAGELFF,TGTGCCAGCAGGGTAGGGGCCGGGGAGCTGTTTTTT